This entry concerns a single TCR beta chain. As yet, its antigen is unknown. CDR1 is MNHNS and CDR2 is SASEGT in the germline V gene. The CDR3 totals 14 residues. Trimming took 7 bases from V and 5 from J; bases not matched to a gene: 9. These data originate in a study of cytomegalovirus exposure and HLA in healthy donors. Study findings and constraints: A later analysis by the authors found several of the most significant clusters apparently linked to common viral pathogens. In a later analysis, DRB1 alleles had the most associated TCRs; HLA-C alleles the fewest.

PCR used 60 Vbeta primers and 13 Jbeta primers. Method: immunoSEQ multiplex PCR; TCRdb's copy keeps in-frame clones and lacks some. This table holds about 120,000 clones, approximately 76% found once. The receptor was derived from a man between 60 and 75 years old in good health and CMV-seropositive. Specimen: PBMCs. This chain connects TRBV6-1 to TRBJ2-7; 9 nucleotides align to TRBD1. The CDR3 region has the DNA TGTGCCAGCAAAGCCGGGACAGGGATCCACGAGCAGTACTTC. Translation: CASKAGTGIHEQYF.